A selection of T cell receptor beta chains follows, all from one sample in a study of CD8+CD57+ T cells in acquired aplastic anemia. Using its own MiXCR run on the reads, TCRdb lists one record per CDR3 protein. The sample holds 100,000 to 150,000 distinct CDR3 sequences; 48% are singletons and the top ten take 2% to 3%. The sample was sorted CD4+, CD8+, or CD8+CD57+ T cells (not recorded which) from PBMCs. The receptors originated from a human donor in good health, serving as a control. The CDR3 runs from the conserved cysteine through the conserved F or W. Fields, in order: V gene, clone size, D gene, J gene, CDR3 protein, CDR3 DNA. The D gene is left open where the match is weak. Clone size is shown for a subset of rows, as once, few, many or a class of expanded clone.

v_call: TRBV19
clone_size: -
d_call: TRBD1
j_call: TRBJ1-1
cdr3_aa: CASSIRTGTGTEAFF
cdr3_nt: TGTGCCAGTAGTATTCGGACAGGGACAGGCACTGAAGCTTTCTTT

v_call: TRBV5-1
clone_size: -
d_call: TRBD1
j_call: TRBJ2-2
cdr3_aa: CASSLWTGSGELLF
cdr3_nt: TGCGCCAGCAGCTTGTGGACAGGGTCCGGGGAGCTGCTTTTT

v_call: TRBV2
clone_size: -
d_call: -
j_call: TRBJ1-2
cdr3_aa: CASSLGRNNYGYTF
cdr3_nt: TGTGCCAGCAGTTTGGGGCGTAACAACTATGGCTACACCTTC

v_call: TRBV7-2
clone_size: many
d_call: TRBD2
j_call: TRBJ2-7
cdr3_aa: CASSLGSGVSYEQYF
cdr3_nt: TGTGCCAGCAGCTTAGGTAGCGGGGTCTCCTACGAGCAGTACTTC

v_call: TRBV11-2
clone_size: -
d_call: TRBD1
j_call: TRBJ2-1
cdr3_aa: CASSLETGTGGNEQFF
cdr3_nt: TGTGCCAGCAGCTTAGAGACCGGGACAGGGGGGAATGAGCAGTTCTTC

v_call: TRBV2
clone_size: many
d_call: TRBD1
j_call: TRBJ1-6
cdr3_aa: CASRTGSHNSPLHF
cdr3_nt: TGTGCCAGTCGGACAGGGAGTCATAATTCACCCCTCCACTTT

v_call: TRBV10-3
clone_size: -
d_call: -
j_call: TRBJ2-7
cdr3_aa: CAIGAGHYERYF
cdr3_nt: TGTGCCATCGGGGCGGGACACTACGAGCGGTACTTC

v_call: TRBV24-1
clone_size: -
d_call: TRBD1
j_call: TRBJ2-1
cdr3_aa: CATSANLGTGGSLGEQFF
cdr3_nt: TGTGCCACCAGTGCTAACCTCGGGACAGGCGGCTCTTTGGGTGAGCAGTTCTTC

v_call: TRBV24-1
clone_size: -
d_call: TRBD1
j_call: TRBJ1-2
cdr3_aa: CATSDLTGQGHYGYTF
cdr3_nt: TGTGCCACCAGTGATCTAACAGGACAGGGACACTATGGCTACACCTTC

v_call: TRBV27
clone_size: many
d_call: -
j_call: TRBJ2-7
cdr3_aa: CASRRGAYEQYF
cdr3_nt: TGTGCCAGCAGGAGAGGGGCCTACGAGCAGTACTTC

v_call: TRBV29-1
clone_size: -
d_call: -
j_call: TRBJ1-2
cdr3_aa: CSVEGPVGSSGPKYGYTF
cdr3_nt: TGCAGCGTTGAAGGGCCAGTAGGATCGAGCGGGCCAAAATATGGCTACACCTTC

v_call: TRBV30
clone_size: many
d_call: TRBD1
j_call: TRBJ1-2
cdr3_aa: CTQGGGRRSYDYTF
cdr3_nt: TGTACCCAAGGAGGGGGCAGGCGAAGCTATGACTACACCTTC

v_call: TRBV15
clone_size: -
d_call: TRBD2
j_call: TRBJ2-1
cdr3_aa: CATSVKRGDGEQFF
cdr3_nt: TGTGCCACCAGCGTCAAGCGGGGGGACGGTGAGCAGTTCTTC

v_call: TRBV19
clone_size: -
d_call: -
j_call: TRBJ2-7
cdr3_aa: CASPDGGAPYEQYF
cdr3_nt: TGTGCCAGTCCGGACGGAGGCGCTCCCTACGAGCAGTACTTC

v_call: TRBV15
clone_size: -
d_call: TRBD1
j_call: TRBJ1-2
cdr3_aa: CATSRDNRGTGYTF
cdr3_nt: TGTGCCACCAGCAGGGATAACAGGGGGACTGGCTACACCTTC

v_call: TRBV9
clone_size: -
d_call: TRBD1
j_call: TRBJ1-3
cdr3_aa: CASSGQGAGNTIHF
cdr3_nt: TGTGCCAGCAGCGGACAGGGGGCTGGAAACACCATACATTTT

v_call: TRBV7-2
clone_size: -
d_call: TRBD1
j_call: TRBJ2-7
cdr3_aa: CASSLWTGGPYEQYF
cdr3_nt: TGTGCCAGCAGCCTGTGGACAGGGGGCCCCTACGAGCAGTACTTC

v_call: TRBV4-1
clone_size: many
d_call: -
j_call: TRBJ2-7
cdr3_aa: CASSQDLRIAGYYEQYF
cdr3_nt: TGCGCCAGCAGCCAAGATCTGCGAATTGCAGGTTACTACGAGCAGTACTTC

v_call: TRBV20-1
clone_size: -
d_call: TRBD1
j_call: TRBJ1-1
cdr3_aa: CSALRTGVTEAFF
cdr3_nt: TGCAGTGCTCTTCGGACAGGGGTAACTGAAGCTTTCTTT

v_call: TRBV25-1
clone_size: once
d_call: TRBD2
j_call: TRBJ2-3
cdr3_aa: CATQAGDRADTQYF
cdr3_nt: TGTGCCACCCAAGCGGGAGATAGAGCAGATACGCAGTATTTT

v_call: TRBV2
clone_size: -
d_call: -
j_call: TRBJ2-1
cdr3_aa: CATSREADVYNEQFF
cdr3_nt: TGTGCCACCTCGAGGGAAGCGGACGTCTACAATGAGCAGTTCTTC

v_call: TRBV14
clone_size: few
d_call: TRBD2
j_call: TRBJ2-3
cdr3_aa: CASSPGGGARTDTQYF
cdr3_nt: TGTGCCAGCAGCCCGGGCGGGGGGGCCAGGACAGATACGCAGTATTTT

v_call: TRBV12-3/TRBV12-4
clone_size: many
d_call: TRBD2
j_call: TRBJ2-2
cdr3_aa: CASIPGLATGELFF
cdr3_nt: TGTGCCAGCATACCGGGACTAGCCACCGGGGAGCTGTTTTTT

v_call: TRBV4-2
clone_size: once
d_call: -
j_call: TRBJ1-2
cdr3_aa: CASSQAVGGDYGYTF
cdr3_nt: TGTGCCAGCAGCCAAGCCGTCGGGGGGGACTATGGCTACACCTTC

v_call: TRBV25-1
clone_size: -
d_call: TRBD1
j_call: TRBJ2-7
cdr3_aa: CASSGLDRAREQYF
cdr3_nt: TGTGCCAGCAGTGGTTTGGACAGGGCGCGCGAGCAGTACTTC

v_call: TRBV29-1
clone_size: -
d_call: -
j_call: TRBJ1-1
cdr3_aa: CSVPRRGSTEAFF
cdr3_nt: TGCAGCGTTCCCCGGAGGGGGAGCACTGAAGCTTTCTTT

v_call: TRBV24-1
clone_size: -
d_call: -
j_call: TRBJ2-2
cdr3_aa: CATSDSGQGTGELFF
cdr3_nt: TGTGCCACCAGTGATTCCGGACAAGGCACCGGGGAGCTGTTTTTT

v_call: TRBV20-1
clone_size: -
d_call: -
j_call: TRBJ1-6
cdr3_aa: CSAREVVNSPLHF
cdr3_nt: TGCAGTGCTAGAGAGGTAGTGAATTCACCCCTCCACTTT

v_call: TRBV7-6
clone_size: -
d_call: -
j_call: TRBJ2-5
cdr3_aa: CASSLDSGWASGREETQYF
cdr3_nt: TGTGCCAGCAGCTTAGACTCCGGCTGGGCGAGCGGGCGAGAAGAGACCCAGTACTTC

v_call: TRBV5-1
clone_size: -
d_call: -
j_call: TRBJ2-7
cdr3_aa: CASSLWGPSSYEQYF
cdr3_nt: TGCGCCAGCAGCTTATGGGGGCCCAGCTCCTACGAGCAGTACTTC

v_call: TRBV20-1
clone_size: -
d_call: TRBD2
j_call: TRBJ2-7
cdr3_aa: CSARDFSGDSQYF
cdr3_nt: TGCAGTGCTAGAGATTTTAGCGGGGACTCGCAGTACTTC

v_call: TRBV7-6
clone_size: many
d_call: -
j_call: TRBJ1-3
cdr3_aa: CASSPRTGNTIYF
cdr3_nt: TGTGCCAGCAGCCCCAGGACTGGAAACACCATATATTTT

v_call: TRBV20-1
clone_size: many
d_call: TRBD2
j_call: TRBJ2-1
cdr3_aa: CSARASGGPHPTNEQFF
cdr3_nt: TGCAGTGCTAGGGCTAGCGGGGGACCTCACCCCACCAATGAGCAGTTCTTC

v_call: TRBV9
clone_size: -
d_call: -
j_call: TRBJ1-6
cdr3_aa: CASSVDSNSPLHF
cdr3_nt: TGTGCCAGCAGCGTGGACAGTAATTCACCCCTCCACTTT

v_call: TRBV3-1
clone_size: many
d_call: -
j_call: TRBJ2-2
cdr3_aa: CASSQSQGTVSGELFF
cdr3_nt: TGTGCCAGCAGCCAATCGCAGGGGACGGTATCAGGGGAGCTGTTTTTT

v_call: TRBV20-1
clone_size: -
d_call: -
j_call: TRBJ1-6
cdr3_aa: CSATDGGNSPLHF
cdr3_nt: TGCAGTGCGACCGACGGAGGGAATTCACCCCTCCACTTT

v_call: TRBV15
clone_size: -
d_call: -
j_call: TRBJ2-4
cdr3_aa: CATSRSRGAENIQYF
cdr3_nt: TGTGCCACCAGCAGATCTCGGGGGGCTGAAAACATTCAGTACTTC